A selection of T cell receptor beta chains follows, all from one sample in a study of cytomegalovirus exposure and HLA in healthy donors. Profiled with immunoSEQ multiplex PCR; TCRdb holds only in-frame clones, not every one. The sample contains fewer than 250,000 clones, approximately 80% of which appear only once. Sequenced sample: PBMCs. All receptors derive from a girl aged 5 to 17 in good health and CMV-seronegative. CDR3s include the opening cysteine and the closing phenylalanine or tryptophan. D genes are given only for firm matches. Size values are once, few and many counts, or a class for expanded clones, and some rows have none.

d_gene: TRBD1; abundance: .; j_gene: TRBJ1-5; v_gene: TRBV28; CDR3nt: TGTGCCAGCAGTTTAGGGACAGGGAATCAGCCCCAGCATTTT; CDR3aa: CASSLGTGNQPQHF
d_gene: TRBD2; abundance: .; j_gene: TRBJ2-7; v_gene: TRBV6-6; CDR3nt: TGTGCCAGCAGTCAGACTAGCGGGGACCCCTACGAGCAGTACTTC; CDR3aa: CASSQTSGDPYEQYF
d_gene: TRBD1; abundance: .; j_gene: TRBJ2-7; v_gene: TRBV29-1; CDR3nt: TGCAGCGTTGTGGGAGACGTCACAGGGGGTTGGGACGAGCAGTACTTC; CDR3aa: CSVVGDVTGGWDEQYF
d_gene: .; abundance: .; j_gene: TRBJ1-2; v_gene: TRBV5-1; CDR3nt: TGCGCCAGCAGCTTGGAAACAGGTTTTGGCTACACCTTC; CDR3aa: CASSLETGFGYTF
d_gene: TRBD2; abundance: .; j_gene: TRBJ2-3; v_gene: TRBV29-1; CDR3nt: TGCAGCGTTGGGGGTTCGGGGAGCGGGATCACAGATACGCAGTATTTT; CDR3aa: CSVGGSGSGITDTQYF
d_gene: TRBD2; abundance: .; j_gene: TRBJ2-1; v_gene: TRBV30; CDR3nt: TGTGCCTGGAGTGTTGGCGGGAGTGTCTACAATGAGCAGTTCTTC; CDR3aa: CAWSVGGSVYNEQFF
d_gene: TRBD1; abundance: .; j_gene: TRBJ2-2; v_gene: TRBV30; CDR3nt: TGTGCCTGGAGACAGGGGGCCACCGGGGAGCTGTTTTTT; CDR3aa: CAWRQGATGELFF
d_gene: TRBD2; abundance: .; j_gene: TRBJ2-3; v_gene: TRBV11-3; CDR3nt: TGTGCCAGCAGCTCAGGTTCGGCGGGAGGAGCGCTAGATACGCAGTATTTT; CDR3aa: CASSSGSAGGALDTQYF
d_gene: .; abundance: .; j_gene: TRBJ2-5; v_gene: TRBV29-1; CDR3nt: TGCAGCGGCCGGGACACCCAAGAGACCCAGTACTTC; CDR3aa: CSGRDTQETQYF
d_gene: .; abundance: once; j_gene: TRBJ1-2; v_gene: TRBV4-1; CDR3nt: TGCGCCAGCAGCCGGGGGGGTACTCCCGTCTATGGCTACACCTTC; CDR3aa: CASSRGGTPVYGYTF
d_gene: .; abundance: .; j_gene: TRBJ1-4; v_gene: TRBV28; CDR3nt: TGTGCCAGCAGTTTGGGGGGGAAACTGTTTTTT; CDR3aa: CASSLGGKLFF
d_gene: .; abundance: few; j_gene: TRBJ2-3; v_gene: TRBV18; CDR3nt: TGTGCCAGCTCACCATCGGGTGCTAGCACAGATACGCAGTATTTT; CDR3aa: CASSPSGASTDTQYF
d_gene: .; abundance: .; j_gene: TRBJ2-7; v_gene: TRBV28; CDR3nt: TGTGCCAGCAGTCTAGATCAGGGTTCGGCCTACTACGAGCAGTACTTC; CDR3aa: CASSLDQGSAYYEQYF
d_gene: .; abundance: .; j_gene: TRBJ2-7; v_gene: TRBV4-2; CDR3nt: TGTGCCAGCAGCCAAGCGCTCGGGGGATCCTACGAGCAGTACTTC; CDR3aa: CASSQALGGSYEQYF
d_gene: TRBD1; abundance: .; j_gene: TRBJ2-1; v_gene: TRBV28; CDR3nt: TGTGCCAGCAGTCTTTGGGACAGGGCAAGGCCGGATGAGCAGTTCTTC; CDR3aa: CASSLWDRARPDEQFF
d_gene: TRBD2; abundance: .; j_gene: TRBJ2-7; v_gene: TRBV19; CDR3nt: TGTGCCAGTAGTAAGGGAGGAGCGGGGGCCTACGAGCAGTACTTC; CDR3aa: CASSKGGAGAYEQYF
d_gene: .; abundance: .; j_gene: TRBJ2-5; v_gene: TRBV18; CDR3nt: TGTGCCAGCTCACCGACTAGCCAAGAGACCCAGTACTTC; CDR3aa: CASSPTSQETQYF
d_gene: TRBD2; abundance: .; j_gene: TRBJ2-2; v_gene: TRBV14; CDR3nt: TGTGCCAGCCGGACTAGCGGGGCCGGGGAGCTGTTTTTT; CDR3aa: CASRTSGAGELFF
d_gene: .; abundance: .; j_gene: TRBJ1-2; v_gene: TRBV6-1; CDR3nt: TGTGCCAGCAGTGGGTCCCCGACAGTCCTTAACTATGGCTACACCTTC; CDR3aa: CASSGSPTVLNYGYTF
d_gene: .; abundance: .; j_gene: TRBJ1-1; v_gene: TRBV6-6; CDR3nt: TGTGCCAGCAGTTACTCGAGGCAGACTGAAGCTTTCTTT; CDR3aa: CASSYSRQTEAFF
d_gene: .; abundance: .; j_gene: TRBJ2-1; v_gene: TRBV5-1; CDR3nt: TGCGCCAGCAGCGCGGGGGCAGGGAGGGTCAATGAGCAGTTCTTC; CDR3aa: CASSAGAGRVNEQFF
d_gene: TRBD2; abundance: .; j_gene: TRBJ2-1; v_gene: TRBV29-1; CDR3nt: TGCAGCGCCTACTCGGGGGGAGAGCAGTTCTTC; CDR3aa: CSAYSGGEQFF
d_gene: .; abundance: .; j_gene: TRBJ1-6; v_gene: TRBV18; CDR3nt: TGTGCCAGCTCACCTGGTGGGGCTTCACCCCTCCACTTT; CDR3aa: CASSPGGASPLHF
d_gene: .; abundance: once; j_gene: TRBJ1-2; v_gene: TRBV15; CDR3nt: TGTGCCACCAGCAGAGACCCGGGGACACAACGCTATGGCTACACCTTC; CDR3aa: CATSRDPGTQRYGYTF
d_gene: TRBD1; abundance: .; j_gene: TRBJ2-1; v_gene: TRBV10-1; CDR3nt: TGCGCCAGCAGTAGAGACAGGGGTCATACCTACAATGAGCAGTTCTTC; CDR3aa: CASSRDRGHTYNEQFF
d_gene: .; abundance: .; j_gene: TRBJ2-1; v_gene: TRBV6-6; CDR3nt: TGTGCCAGCAGTTACTCCCATAGTGGTGAGCAGTTCTTC; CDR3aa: CASSYSHSGEQFF
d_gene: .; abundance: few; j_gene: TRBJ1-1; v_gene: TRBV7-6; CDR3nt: TGTGCCAGCAGCGGACAAGAGAACACTGAAGCTTTCTTT; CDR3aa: CASSGQENTEAFF
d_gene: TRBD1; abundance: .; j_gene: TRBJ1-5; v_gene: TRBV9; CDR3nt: TGTGCCAGCAGCGTTGGACAGGAAACGGGTCAGCCCCAGCATTTT; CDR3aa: CASSVGQETGQPQHF
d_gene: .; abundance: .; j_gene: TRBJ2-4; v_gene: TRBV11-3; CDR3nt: TGTGCCAGCAGCCCGGGACACAGACTAGCCAAAAACATTCAGTACTTC; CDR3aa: CASSPGHRLAKNIQYF
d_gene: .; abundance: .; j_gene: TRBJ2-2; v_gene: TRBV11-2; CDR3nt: TGTGCCAGCAGCTTAGGGACACCCGGGGAGCTGTTTTTT; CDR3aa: CASSLGTPGELFF
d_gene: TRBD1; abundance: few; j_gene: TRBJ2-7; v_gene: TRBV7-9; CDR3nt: TGTGCCAGCAGCTCCTGGACAGGGCCCGAGCAGTACTTC; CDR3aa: CASSSWTGPEQYF
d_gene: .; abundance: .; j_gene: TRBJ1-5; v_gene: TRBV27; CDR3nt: TGTGCCAGCAGTTACGGAGGACCCAATCAGCCCCAGCATTTT; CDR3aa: CASSYGGPNQPQHF
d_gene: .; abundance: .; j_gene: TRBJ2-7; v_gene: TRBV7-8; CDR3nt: TGTGCCAGCAGCCTCCCGGGACAACAGTACTTC; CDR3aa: CASSLPGQQYF
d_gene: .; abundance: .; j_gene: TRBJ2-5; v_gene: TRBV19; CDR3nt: TGTGCCAGTAGTACTCGGGAAGAAAGTTGGGAGACCCAGTACTTC; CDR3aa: CASSTREESWETQYF
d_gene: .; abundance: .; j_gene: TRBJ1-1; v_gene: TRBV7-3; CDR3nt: TGTGCCAGCAGCTTAGTCCAGGACACTGAAGCTTTCTTT; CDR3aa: CASSLVQDTEAFF
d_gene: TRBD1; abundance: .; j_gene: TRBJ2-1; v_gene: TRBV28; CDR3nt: TGTGCCAGCAGCAGGTCCGGGACAGGCTTTAGGTATGAGCAGTTCTTC; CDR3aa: CASSRSGTGFRYEQFF
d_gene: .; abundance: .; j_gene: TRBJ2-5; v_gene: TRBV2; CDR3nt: TGTGCCAGCAGTGAAGGGGCTACCAGGGAGACCCAGTACTTC; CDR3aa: CASSEGATRETQYF
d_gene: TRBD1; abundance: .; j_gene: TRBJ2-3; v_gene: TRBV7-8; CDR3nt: TGTGCCAGCAGCTCGAGAGACAGGGTAAGGTTCACAGATACGCAGTATTTT; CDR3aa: CASSSRDRVRFTDTQYF
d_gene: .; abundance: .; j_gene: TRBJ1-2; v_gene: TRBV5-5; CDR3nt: TGTGCCAGCAGCCTCGGTGTTGATTATGGCTACACCTTC; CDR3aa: CASSLGVDYGYTF